This TCR beta chain was profiled in a study of blood T cell repertoires in COVID-19. Repertoires were generated with immunoSEQ multiplex PCR, while TCRdb's copy carries only in-frame clones and drops some. The sample carries tens of thousands of clones, roughly 88% recorded once. Germline values: CDR1 LNHDA, CDR2 SQIVND (reference sequence). Trimming left V 4 bases short and J 11 bases short, with 20 bases between. The CDR3 covers 14 residues. This chain links TRBV19 with TRBJ1-1, with D possibly being TRBD1 (5 bases). Sample: peripheral blood. The receptor was isolated from a man in his forties or fifties with active COVID-19. The DNA for the CDR3 is TGTGCCAGTAGTAGTTGGGGCGACCGGTGGGTTGCTTTCTTT. The encoded protein is CASSSWGDRWVAFF.